This entry features one T cell receptor (beta chain) sequence. This specimen comes from a study of T cell changes during pregnancy in multiple sclerosis. Method: immunoSEQ multiplex PCR; TCRdb's copy keeps in-frame clones and lacks some. The sample has more than 35,000 clones, 88% seen once. The CDR3 runs to 15 residues. V was pared by 4 bases and J by 8 bases, with 13 bases of the junction left unmatched. CDR1 and CDR2 from the germline V gene are MDHEN and SYDVKM. The chain has TRBV28 and TRBJ1-1, with 7 bases identical to TRBD1. This TCR derives from a female donor in good health, enrolled as a control in a pregnancy study. The sample in question was CD8+ T cells from peripheral blood mononuclear cells, obtained after pregnancy. The CDR3 DNA reads as TGTGCCAGCAGTTCCTACAGGGGACCCCACCCAGAAGCTTTCTTT. Translated, it gives CASSSYRGPHPEAFF.